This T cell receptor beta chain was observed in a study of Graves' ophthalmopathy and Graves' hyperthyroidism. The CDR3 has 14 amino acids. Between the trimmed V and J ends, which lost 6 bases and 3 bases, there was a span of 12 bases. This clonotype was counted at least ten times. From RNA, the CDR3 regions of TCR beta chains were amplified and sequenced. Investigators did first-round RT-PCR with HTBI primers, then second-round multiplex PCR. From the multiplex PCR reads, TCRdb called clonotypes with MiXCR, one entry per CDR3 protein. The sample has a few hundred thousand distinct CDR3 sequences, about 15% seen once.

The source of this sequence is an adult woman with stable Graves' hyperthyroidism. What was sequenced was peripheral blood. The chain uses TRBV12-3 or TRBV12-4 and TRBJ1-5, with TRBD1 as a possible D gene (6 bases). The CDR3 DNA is TGTGCCAGCAGCGAGACAGGATTCAATCAGCCCCAGCATTTT. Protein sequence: CASSETGFNQPQHF.